One T cell receptor (beta chain) is described in this entry. The assay was immunoSEQ multiplex PCR, and TCRdb's table has in-frame clones only and misses some. The sample yields around 94,000 clones, 92% seen once. The sample is drawn from a study of control samples from healthy donors and cancer patients. The CDR3 runs 14 residues. Germline V lookup: CDR1 LGHNA, CDR2 YSLEER. Trimming removed 1 base from V and 7 bases from J, with 8 bases in between. This receptor was obtained from a woman younger than 35 in good health. This chain connects TRBV4-3 to TRBJ1-6; D is uncertain. Sequenced: blood. CDR3 region: CASSQGFRNSPLHF. The DNA of the CDR3 is TGCGCCAGCAGCCAAGGGTTCCGCAATTCACCCCTCCACTTT.